This paragraph reports one TCR beta chain. Its antigen remains unidentified. TCRdb reprocessed the 5' RACE reads and reports one entry per CDR3 protein, with no DNA. In total, the table holds roughly 140,000 distinct CDR3 sequences. The data were taken from a study of monozygotic twins with inflammatory bowel disease. Study observations and caveats: Repertoire similarity did not separate concordant from discordant twins, possibly from limited power. The analysis failed to separate different T cell subtypes. Patients with IBD had less TCRbeta diversity (inverse Simpson) than their healthy co-twins.

The CDR3 runs 14 residues. From germline, CDR1 is DFQATT and CDR2 SNEGSKA (reference sequence). V is TRBV20-1 and J is TRBJ2-7; without DNA, the TCRdb call of TRBD1 cannot be checked. The sequence was obtained from a human donor with ulcerative colitis or Crohn's disease, or a healthy co-twin of an affected twin (not recorded which). Sample: blood. This chain's CDR3 is CSARPGTVAYEQYF.